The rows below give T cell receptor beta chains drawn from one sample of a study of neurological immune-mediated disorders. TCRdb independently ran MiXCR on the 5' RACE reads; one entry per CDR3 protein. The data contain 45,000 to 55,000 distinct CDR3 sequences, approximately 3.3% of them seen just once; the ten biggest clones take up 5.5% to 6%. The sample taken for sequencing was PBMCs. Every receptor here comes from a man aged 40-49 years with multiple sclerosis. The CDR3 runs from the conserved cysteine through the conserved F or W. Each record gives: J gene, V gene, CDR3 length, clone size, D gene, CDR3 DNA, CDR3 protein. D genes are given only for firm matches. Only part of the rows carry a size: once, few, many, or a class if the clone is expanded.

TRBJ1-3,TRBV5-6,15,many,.,TGTGCCAGCAGCTTGGGGACAGTCTCTGGAAACACCATATATTTT,CASSLGTVSGNTIYF
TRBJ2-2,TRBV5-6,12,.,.,TGTGCCAGCAGCTACAGGGACCGGGAGCTGTTTTTT,CASSYRDRELFF
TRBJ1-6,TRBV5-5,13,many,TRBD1,TGTGCCAGCAGCCTCCAGGGGGATTCACCCCTCCACTTT,CASSLQGDSPLHF
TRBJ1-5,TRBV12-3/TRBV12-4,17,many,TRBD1,TGTGCCAGCAGGCCGACAGGGGGCGAGGGTGGCAATCAGCCCCAGCATTTT,CASRPTGGEGGNQPQHF
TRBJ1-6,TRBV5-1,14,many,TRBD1,TGCGCCAGCAGCCTCGGACAGGGGAATTCACCCCTCCACTTT,CASSLGQGNSPLHF
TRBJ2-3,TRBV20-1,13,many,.,TGCAGTGTACAAGAGGTCGGCACAGATACGCAGTATTTT,CSVQEVGTDTQYF
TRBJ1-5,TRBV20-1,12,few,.,TGCAGTGCTGGTCAGGGAGATCAGCCCCAGAATTTT,CSAGQGDQPQNF
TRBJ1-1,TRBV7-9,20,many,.,TGTGCCAGCAGCGATGGGGGCCAGGGTGGCAGGGCTTTAATGAACACTGAAGCTTTCTTT,CASSDGGQGGRALMNTEAFF
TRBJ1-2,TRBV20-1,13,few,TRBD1,TGCAGTGCTAACACCGGGACAGGGCGAGGCTACACCTTC,CSANTGTGRGYTF
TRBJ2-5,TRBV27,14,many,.,TGTGCCAGCGCCCAACAGGGAGGGTTAGAGACCCAGTACTTC,CASAQQGGLETQYF
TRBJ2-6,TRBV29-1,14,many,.,TGCAGCGTCATGGTGAGCTCTGGGGCCAACGTCCTGACTTTC,CSVMVSSGANVLTF
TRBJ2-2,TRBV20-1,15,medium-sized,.,TGCAGTGCTAGAGAGGGGGGGCGGGACACCGGGGAGCTGTTTTTT,CSAREGGRDTGELFF
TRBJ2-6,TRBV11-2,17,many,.,TGTGCCAGCAGGCAACCGGGACGGCGCTCTGGGGCCAACGTCCTGACTTTC,CASRQPGRRSGANVLTF
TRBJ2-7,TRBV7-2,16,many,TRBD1,TGTGCCAGCAGCTTACATGGACAGGGGGGATCCTACGAGCAGTACTTC,CASSLHGQGGSYEQYF
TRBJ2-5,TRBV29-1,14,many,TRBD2,TGCAGCGCCGTGGGACTAGCGGACCAAGAGACCCAGTACTTC,CSAVGLADQETQYF
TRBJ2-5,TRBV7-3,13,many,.,TGTGCCAGCAGTTTTGTTCAAGGGGAGACCCAGTACTTC,CASSFVQGETQYF
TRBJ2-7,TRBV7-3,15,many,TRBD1,TGTGCCAGCAGCTTAACGGGGACAGGGGAGGACGAGCAGTACTTC,CASSLTGTGEDEQYF
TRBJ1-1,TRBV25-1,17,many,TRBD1,TGTGCCAGCAGTCTCCCCCCCGGACAGGCCGCGAACACTGAAGCTTTCTTT,CASSLPPGQAANTEAFF
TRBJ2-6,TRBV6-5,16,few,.,TGTGCCAGCAGCCCCTGGCGGAGCTCTGGGGCCAACGTCCTGACTTTC,CASSPWRSSGANVLTF
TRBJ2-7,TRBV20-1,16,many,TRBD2,TGCAGTGCTAGCCGCGACGGGACTAGCGGGACCTACGAGCAGTACTTC,CSASRDGTSGTYEQYF
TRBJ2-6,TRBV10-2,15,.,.,TGCGCCAGCAGTAGACAGTTCTCTGGGGCCAACGTCCTGACTTTC,CASSRQFSGANVLTF
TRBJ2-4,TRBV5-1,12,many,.,TGCGCCAGCAGTTTAGACGAAAACATTCAGTACTTC,CASSLDENIQYF
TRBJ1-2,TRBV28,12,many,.,TGTGCCAGCAGTTTATACGCGGTCGGCTACACCTTC,CASSLYAVGYTF
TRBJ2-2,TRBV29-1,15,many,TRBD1,TGCAGCGTTATTCAGGACAGGTCGTCCACCGGGGAGCTGTTTTTT,CSVIQDRSSTGELFF
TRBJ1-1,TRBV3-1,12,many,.,TGTGCCAGCAGCTCAGCCCATACTGAAGCTTTCTTT,CASSSAHTEAFF
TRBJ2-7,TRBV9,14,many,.,TGTGCCAGCAGCCATTCCGCGGCCCCCTACGAGCAGTACTTC,CASSHSAAPYEQYF
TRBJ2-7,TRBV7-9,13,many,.,TGTGCCAGCAGCTTTGGCCTAGCCTACGAGCAGTACTTC,CASSFGLAYEQYF
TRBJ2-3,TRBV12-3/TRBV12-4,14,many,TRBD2,TGTGCCACCGGGGGGTCGGTAGCGAAGAATACGCAGTATTTT,CATGGSVAKNTQYF
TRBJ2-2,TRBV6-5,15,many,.,TGTGCCAGCAGTTACTCTTCTAAATTCACCGGGGAGCTGTTTTTT,CASSYSSKFTGELFF
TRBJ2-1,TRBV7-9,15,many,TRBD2,TGTGCCAGCAGCTCCTTAGCGGGGGGGCCAACCGAGCAGTTCTTC,CASSSLAGGPTEQFF
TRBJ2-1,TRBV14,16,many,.,TGTGCCAGCAGCCGCCTGGACTACAGCTCCTACAATGAGCAGTTCTTC,CASSRLDYSSYNEQFF
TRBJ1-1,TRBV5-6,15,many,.,TGTGCCAGCAGCCCGGGAGTGGAGCTCAACACTGAAGCTTTCTTT,CASSPGVELNTEAFF
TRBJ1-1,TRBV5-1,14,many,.,TGCGCCAGCAGATTCGGCGGAACGAACACTGAAGCTTTCTTT,CASRFGGTNTEAFF
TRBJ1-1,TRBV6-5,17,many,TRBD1,TGTGCCAGCAGTTATTCCGGGACAGGGGGCGCCGGTAGTGAAGCTTTCTTT,CASSYSGTGGAGSEAFF
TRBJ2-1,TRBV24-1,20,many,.,TGTGCCACCCCCCCGTACCGTGGGCACGCTCGCTCCCGGCAGTCCAATGAGCAGTTCTTC,CATPPYRGHARSRQSNEQFF
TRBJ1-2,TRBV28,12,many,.,TGTGCCAGCAGTTTAGTGCCTGGTGGCTACACCTTC,CASSLVPGGYTF
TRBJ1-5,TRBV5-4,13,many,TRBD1,TGTGCCAGCAGCACGGACAGGGATCAGCCCCAGCATTTT,CASSTDRDQPQHF
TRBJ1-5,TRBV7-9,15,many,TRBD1,TGTGCCAGCAGCGGGACAGGGTCGGGTAGGCAGCCCCAGAATTTT,CASSGTGSGRQPQNF
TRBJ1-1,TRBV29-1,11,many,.,TGCAGCGTTTCCGAGAACACTGAAGCTTTCTTT,CSVSENTEAFF
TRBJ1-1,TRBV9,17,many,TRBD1,TGTGCCAGCAGCGTGACGACAGGGTGGGTTCCGAACACTGAAGCTTTCTTT,CASSVTTGWVPNTEAFF
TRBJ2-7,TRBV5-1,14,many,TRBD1,TGCGCCAGCAGCCAAGACAGGGCCGCCTACGAGCAGTACTTC,CASSQDRAAYEQYF
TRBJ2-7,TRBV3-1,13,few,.,TGTGCCAGCAGCCAAGAGGGGGACGGGACACCAGACTTC,CASSQEGDGTPDF
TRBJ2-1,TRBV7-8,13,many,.,TGTGCCAATAGCATTGGGGGATACAATGAGCAGTTCTTC,CANSIGGYNEQFF
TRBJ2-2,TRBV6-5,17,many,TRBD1,TGTGCCAGCAGTTACGACAGGGGGCACCTTAACACCGGGGAGCTGTTTTTT,CASSYDRGHLNTGELFF
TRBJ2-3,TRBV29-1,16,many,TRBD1,TGCAGCGGGGACCTCTACGGGGACAGTAGTGCAGATACGCAGTATTTT,CSGDLYGDSSADTQYF
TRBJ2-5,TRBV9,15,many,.,TGTGCCAGCAGCGCCCTGTTGGGGGTGCAAGAGACCCAGTACTTC,CASSALLGVQETQYF
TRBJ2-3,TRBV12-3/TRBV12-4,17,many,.,TGTGCCAGCAGTTTAGACCGCAGGACTGGCACCACAGATACGCAGTATTTT,CASSLDRRTGTTDTQYF
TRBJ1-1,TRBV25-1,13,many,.,TGTGCCAGCAGAGGAACAGGTTACACTGAAGCTTTCTTT,CASRGTGYTEAFF
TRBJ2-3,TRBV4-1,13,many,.,TGCGCCAGCGCACCGCGCGTGGGGGATACGCAGTATTTT,CASAPRVGDTQYF
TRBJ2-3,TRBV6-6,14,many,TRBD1,TGTGCCAGCAGCCATGGACAGGGGCCAGATACGCAGTATTTT,CASSHGQGPDTQYF
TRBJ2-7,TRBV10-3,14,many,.,TGTGCCATCAGCGCGGGGGCCCCCTCCTACGAGCAGTACTTC,CAISAGAPSYEQYF
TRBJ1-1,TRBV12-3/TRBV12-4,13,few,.,TGTGCCAGCAGTTTATGGAGCGGCACTGAAGCTTTCTTT,CASSLWSGTEAFF